What follows describes a single T cell receptor beta chain. This entry belongs to a study of blood T cell repertoires in COVID-19. V lost 7 bases, J lost 2 bases, and 4 bases stayed unmatched. CDR3 length equals 16 residues. The germline gives CDR1 PRHDT, CDR2 FYEKMQ (reference sequence). The data were produced by immunoSEQ multiplex PCR, yet TCRdb's version contains in-frame clones alone and is incomplete. The sample includes about 310,000 clones, around 84% of them seen just once. Material: PBMCs or T cells enriched from blood (not recorded which). This TCR was recovered from a woman under 40 who had been exposed to COVID-19. The chain uses TRBV13 and TRBJ2-1, with TRBD2 matching over 14 bases. CDR3 in amino acids: CASKWGLAGAYNEQFF. CDR3 bases: TGTGCCAGCAAGTGGGGACTAGCGGGAGCCTACAATGAGCAGTTCTTC.